This T cell receptor (beta chain) was recorded in a study of CD8 T cells in Susac syndrome. On the study more broadly: Within the sequenced group of Susac syndrome patients, about 6 showed active disease and about 8 were in remission. Study-level findings and limits: Total CD8+ repertoires held about 15 Susac-specific public clones, while CD8+ TEMRA repertoires held four or five. The study acknowledged a relatively small number of individuals in its TCR sequencing and HLA analysis.

Sequencing of TCR beta drew on CD8+ and CD4+ T cells from blood. With regard to this clonotype: Its specificity is unknown.

Random hexamers served to reverse transcribe roughly 0.45 to 1 ug RNA. TCRdb called the immunoSEQ multiplex PCR reads again in MiXCR, with one record for every CDR3 protein. Altogether tens of thousands of distinct CDR3 sequences are present, about 95% being singletons, with the ten largest covering about 0.65%. This receptor was obtained from a human donor with Susac syndrome. Source material: CD8+ T cells from PBMCs.

CDR3 sequence (DNA): TGTGCCATCGGGACAGCCTACAATCAGCCCCAGCATTTT. As protein: CAIGTAYNQPQHF. The genes are TRBV6-2 or TRBV6-3 and TRBJ1-5, with 7 bases that match TRBD1. The length of the CDR3 is 13 residues. V lost 10 bases and J lost 3; bases outside the gene matches: 6. Germline lookup yields CDR1 MNHEY and CDR2 SVGEGT.